This T cell receptor (beta chain) was identified during a study of blood T cell repertoires in COVID-19. Overall study: There were acute and convalescent COVID-19 samples, and they came from the United States, Italy and Spain.

Source study methods: Reference gene primer amplification in the assay estimated nucleated cell counts. Clones were sequenced by immunoSEQ multiplex PCR, and TCRdb holds only the in-frame ones, with some missing. The V and J calls and the clone size are those of that table, but D and trimming were determined from the DNA. The sample records more than 150,000 clones, 85% to 90% being singletons. Trimming removed 4 bases at V and 3 bases at J, with 20 bases between. The germline V gene has CDR1 SGHRS and CDR2 YFSETQ. This CDR3 is 17 amino acids long. The material sequenced was peripheral blood. This sequence was found in a man between 18 and 35 years old with acute or convalescent COVID-19. V gene TRBV5-1 combines with J gene TRBJ2-1, with TRBD2 as a possible D gene (6 bases). Written as DNA, the CDR3 is TGCGCCAGCAGCCAGGAAGCGGGTCCTTCGCGCTACAATGAGCAGTTCTTC. Protein: CASSQEAGPSRYNEQFF.